This paragraph reports one T cell receptor (beta chain). As yet, its antigen is unknown. MiXCR was run by TCRdb on the RT-PCR reads, yielding one entry per CDR3 protein. The table includes under 2,500 distinct CDR3 sequences, roughly 83% detected once. The source of the sample is a study of yellow fever vaccine responses in identical twins. Study conclusions and caveats: Reportedly, twins' vaccine T cell responses looked partly convergent and partly personalized.

This CDR3 has 15 residues. CDR1 and CDR2 from the germline V gene are ENHRY and SYGVKD. V was shortened by 2 bases and J by 9 bases, with 17 bases between the two germline ends. The sequence was collected from a woman aged 18 to 35 who received the yellow fever vaccine. The sequencing here drew on T cells from blood (PBMCs), unsorted or a sorted subset (not recorded which), taken before or after yellow fever vaccination (not recorded which). The gene calls are TRBV10-3 and TRBJ2-1, with D possibly being TRBD1 or TRBD2 (6 bases each). In nucleotides, the CDR3 is TGTGCCATCAGTGAGCCTCGACAGGCCGGGGGTGAGCAGTTCTTC. It specifies CAISEPRQAGGEQFF.